This entry is about one T cell receptor (beta chain). As for time point: baseline pretreatment blood. Treatment noted: 15 Gy SBRT to primary tumor, nephrectomy 4 weeks later. These data originate in a study of radiation and T cells in renal cell carcinoma. Clones were sequenced by immunoSEQ multiplex PCR, and TCRdb holds only the in-frame ones, with some missing. The table has roughly 150,000 clones, less than 90% seen once. The CDR3 contains 16 residues. J lost 4 bases, V lost 0 bases, and 5 bases had no gene match. CDR1 and CDR2 from the germline V gene are KGHSH and LQKENI. The TCR was taken from a woman aged 65 to 85 with renal cell carcinoma. The chain combines TRBV18 with TRBJ1-5; 8 bases map to TRBD1. Sequencing was performed on blood, taken from a patient whose treatment included radiotherapy and nephrectomy. This CDR3 reads CASSPPPGQENQPQHF. In nucleotides, the CDR3 is TGTGCCAGCTCACCACCGCCGGGACAGGAAAATCAGCCCCAGCATTTT.